The present entry profiles one T cell receptor beta chain with its context. This clone occurred a few times. Its antigen is unknown. No base quality values were provided; no much bigger clone lies one nucleotide off. The entry originates in a study of blood T cell repertoires in COVID-19 (dated by TCRdb to 2020 to 2022). Regarding the complete study: Collaborator samples came from the United States, Italy and Spain and covered acute and convalescent phases of COVID-19. The prospective study material was composed of cDNA or gDNA derived from T cells, B-cell-depleted T cells, or PBMCs. Deeply sampled blood TCRbeta repertoires from subjects exposed to, actively infected with, or recovered from COVID-19 were included in the dataset. A freely available public database, intended as a resource for researchers studying the immune response to SARS-CoV-2, is where the repertoires were released. Samples came from the ongoing ImmuneRACE study (first 160 participants) plus 1,254 subjects from 6 global collaborators. The sample metadata nearly always contained a de-identified subject ID, COVID-19 status, age in years and sex. Where available, HLA class I and class II types were obtained from metadata supplied by the sample provider rather than from assay-based typing. General findings and caveats noted by the study authors: How much clinical and demographic metadata was included differed by source and by participant, and the metadata was provided uncurated.

TCRbeta CDR3 regions were amplified from genomic DNA using the immunoSEQ Assay, a bias-controlled multiplex PCR. The original pipeline was this. The number of nucleated cells in each sample was estimated by amplification of reference gene primers within the assay. To quantify the absolute abundance of each unique TCRbeta CDR3 rearrangement, sequence reads were collapsed and filtered. For each sample, productive Simpson clonality was calculated by taking the square root of Simpson's diversity index across productive rearrangements. TCRdb obtained this table from immuneACCESS and retained in-frame rearrangements with V and J assigned. These tables miss some clones; where compared with another copy, unresolved V genes account for less than half of the shortfall, and the remainder is unexplained. V and J calls and clone size are given by that table; D and trimming were obtained from the DNA. The sample table shows about 210,000 clones, and 80% are seen once. The top ten clones comprise roughly 13% of the sample.

Each collaborating institution followed its own protocols to collect whole blood in K2EDTA tubes. Collaborator samples were shipped for TCRbeta analysis as frozen whole blood, isolated PBMCs, or DNA extracted from either sample type. Sequencing was done on a sample of peripheral blood. The sequence came from a human donor in a cohort sampled during active COVID-19.

The CDR3 here reads CASKRDPESSGNTIYF. The DNA reads as follows: TGTGCCAGCAAGCGGGATCCTGAGAGCTCTGGAAACACCATATATTTT. The chain couples TRBV28 to TRBJ1-3; no D gene call is confident. V and J lose 7 bases and 0 bases, and a span of 16 bases separates them. Including the terminal cysteine and phenylalanine, the CDR3 comprises 16 residues. The entry retains the CDR3 DNA only, 48 bases that are in frame from base 1. The germline V gene yields MDHEN for CDR1 and SYDVKM for CDR2. The variable domain in full, with residues beyond the CDR3 obtained from the reference TRBV28 and TRBJ1-3 genes, is DVKVTQSSRYLVKRTGEKVFLECVQDMDHENMFWYRQDPGLGLRLIYFSYDVKMKEKGDIPEGYSVSREKKERFSLILESASTNQTSMYLCASKRDPESSGNTIYFGEGSWLTVV.